The 25 T cell receptor beta chains below were found in one sample sequenced in a study of T cell repertoires in cytomegalovirus infection (dated by TCRdb to about 2019). Sequencing took place on an Illumina HiSeq 1500. The public sequencing data were trimmed at Q25 with fastp and processed into clonotypes with MiXCR by TCRdb, which kept only in-frame beta chains. Every distinct CDR3 protein forms one entry, paired with its most common genes and DNA. Within this sample are around 630,000 distinct CDR3 sequences, with 24% of them counted one time only. Together, the top ten hold roughly 8% of the sample. Sample: CD8+ T cells from PBMCs. The receptors stem from a human donor in good health (CMV status not recorded). Some clones in this sample may be carry-over from other donors' samples.

This chain uses TRBV9 with TRBJ2-1, with D possibly matching TRBD1 (6 bases). The CDR3 runs to 15 residues. V lost 3 bases and J lost 5, with 15 bases in between. Germline V gene sequence: CDR1 SGDLS, CDR2 YYNGEE. CDR3: CASSARWGRNNEQFF. CDR3 coding DNA: TGTGCCAGCAGCGCCAGATGGGGGCGCAACAATGAGCAGTTCTTC.

This clonotype has just a few counts. J is TRBJ2-1 and V is TRBV2; D is possibly TRBD2 (5 bases). The CDR3 totals 16 residues. Trimming pared 4 bases from V and 0 bases from J, leaving 13 bases between. Germline CDR1 SNHLY, CDR2 FYNNEI. The CDR3 region is CASSVNGGSSYNEQFF. The CDR3 DNA is TGTGCCAGCAGTGTAAACGGTGGGAGCTCCTACAATGAGCAGTTCTTC.

The chain joins TRBV29-1 to TRBJ2-4; no reliable D call. Germline V gives CDR1 SQVTM, CDR2 ANQGSEA. V was trimmed by 3 bases and J by 0 bases, leaving 6 bases between them. This CDR3 has 13 amino acids. The CDR3 protein is CSVEVLAKNIQYF. Here the CDR3 DNA reads TGCAGCGTTGAGGTTTTAGCCAAAAACATTCAGTACTTC.

Only a few counts were recorded for this clonotype. V and J are TRBV7-8 and TRBJ2-7; possible D gene TRBD1, 6 bases. The length of the CDR3 is 16 residues. Trimming pared 5 bases from V and 1 base from J, leaving 18 bases between. Germline V gene sequence: CDR1 SGHVS, CDR2 FQNEAQ. The CDR3 loop reads CASSPSGGRASYEQYV. CDR3 coding DNA: TGTGCCAGCAGCCCTTCTGGGGGCAGGGCGTCCTACGAGCAGTACGTC.

In this sample, this clonotype turned up many times. The rearrangement links TRBV7-8 to TRBJ1-6; D remains ambiguous. Germline loops: CDR1 SGHVS, CDR2 FQNEAQ. V was trimmed by 5 bases and J by 6 bases, leaving 5 bases between them. The CDR3 extends over 12 amino acids. The CDR3 reads CASSKLNSPLHF. Here the CDR3 DNA reads TGTGCCAGCAGCAAACTTAATTCACCCCTCCACTTT.

V is TRBV7-6 and J is TRBJ2-3; a weak D match, TRBD2 (5 bases). The CDR3 has 16 amino acids. Per germline, CDR1 SGHVS and CDR2 FNYEAQ. The V end was cut by 1 base, the J end by 2 bases, with 13 bases between. The CDR3 bases are TGTGCCAGCAGCTTAGGCGAGCGGCCCTCCACAGATACGCAGTATTTT. This encodes CASSLGERPSTDTQYF. The full variable domain, its missing parts supplied by reference TRBV7-6 and TRBJ2-3, is GAGVSQSPRYKVTKRGQDVALRCDPISGHVSLYWYRQALGQGPEFLTYFNYEAQQDKSGLPNDRFSAERPEGSISTLTIQRTEQRDSAMYRCASSLGERPSTDTQYFGPGTRLTVL.

This rearrangement joins TRBV5-6 to TRBJ2-7, with TRBD1 as a possible D gene (6 bases). The V and J ends lost 2 bases and 6 bases respectively, with 15 bases between them. Germline assignment: CDR1 SGHDT and CDR2 YYEEEE. The CDR3 is 14 amino acids. CDR3 sequence reads: CASSFSQGEGEQYF. The CDR3, as DNA: TGTGCCAGCAGCTTCTCACAGGGAGAAGGCGAGCAGTACTTC.

This chain links TRBV20-1 with TRBJ2-1, with TRBD2 matching 15 bases. This CDR3 contains 19 residues. The V and J ends lost 5 bases and 3 bases, in that order; junction bases with no gene match: 14. CDR1 is DFQATT and CDR2 is SNEGSKA in the germline V gene (reference sequence). The chain's CDR3 is CSAPNVPGLAGGYYNEQFF. CDR3 nucleotides: TGCAGTGCTCCGAACGTCCCGGGACTAGCGGGGGGTTACTACAATGAGCAGTTCTTC.

V usage is TRBV10-3 and J usage is TRBJ2-7; no clear D gene. The V end lost 6 bases, the J end lost 3 bases, and 18 bases lay between the germline ends. This CDR3 has 15 residues. Germline values: CDR1 ENHRY, CDR2 SYGVKD. The CDR3 reads CAISGDRATGYEQYF. In nucleotides, the CDR3 is TGTGCCATCAGCGGAGACCGGGCCACTGGCTACGAGCAGTACTTC.

V and J are TRBV7-9 and TRBJ1-6; D unclear. The germline V gene encodes CDR1 SEHNR and CDR2 FQNEAQ (reference sequence). The CDR3 extends over 18 amino acids. V lost 1 base and J lost 0, with 13 bases in between. CDR3 sequence (DNA): TGTGCCAGCAGCTTAGACGGCAGATTTAGCTCCTATAATTCACCCCTCCACTTT. Encoded protein: CASSLDGRFSSYNSPLHF.

This clonotype was counted only a few times. J is TRBJ1-5 and V is TRBV19, with D perhaps TRBD1 (5 bases). The length of the CDR3 is 17 residues. Germline V gives CDR1 LNHDA, CDR2 SQIVND (reference sequence). The V end was cut by 0 bases, the J end by 2 bases, with 14 bases between. CDR3 sequence: CASSIDRDLRGNQPQHF. DNA for the CDR3: TGTGCCAGTAGTATAGATCGGGACCTACGGGGCAATCAGCCCCAGCATTTT. The full variable domain, in which reference TRBV19 and TRBJ1-5 provide the parts outside the CDR3, is DGGITQSPKYLFRKEGQNVTLSCEQNLNHDAMYWYRQDPGQGLRLIYYSQIVNDFQKGDIAEGYSVSREKKESFPLTVTSAQKNPTAFYLCASSIDRDLRGNQPQHFGDGTRLSIL.

This clonotype has a handful of counts. This CDR3 is CASAVRDFEQYF. CDR3 sequence (DNA): TGCGCCAGCGCCGTGAGGGATTTCGAGCAGTACTTC. The rearrangement joins TRBV5-1 to TRBJ2-7; possible D gene TRBD2, 5 bases. Trimming shortened V by 7 bases and J by 6 bases, and 14 bases separated the two germline ends. This CDR3 is built from 12 residues. From germline, CDR1 is SGHRS and CDR2 YFSETQ.

The chain carries TRBV9 and TRBJ2-2; D perhaps matches TRBD1 (5 bases). V lost 0 bases and J 11 bases, leaving 8 bases between the germline ends. The CDR3 is 12 residues long. The V gene's germline CDR1 is SGDLS and CDR2 YYNGEE. The CDR3 reads CASSVEGEELFF. In nucleotides, the CDR3 is TGTGCCAGCAGCGTAGAAGGGGAAGAGCTGTTTTTT.

This clonotype was seen more than once but under ten times. This chain links TRBV19 with TRBJ2-7, with TRBD1 matching 8 bases. Looked up from germline, CDR1 is LNHDA and CDR2 is SQIVND (reference sequence). The V and J ends lost 5 bases and 2 bases, in that order; junction bases with no gene match: 5. The CDR3 is 14 residues long. The CDR3 DNA reads as TGTGCCAGTAGTGAGACAGGGGAGGCCTACGAGCAGTACGTC. Its protein is CASSETGEAYEQYV.

This clonotype has only a few counts. The chain joins TRBV5-8 to TRBJ1-5; D not resolved. This CDR3 is 12 amino acids long. V was cut by 4 bases and J by 5 bases, with 7 bases left in between. CDR1 is SGHTS and CDR2 is YDEGEE in the germline V gene. CDR3 region: CASSVQYQPQHF. CDR3 sequence (DNA): TGTGCCAGCAGCGTTCAGTATCAGCCCCAGCATTTT.

There are a few counts of this clonotype. This chain's CDR3 is CSTLDHEKLFF. Here the CDR3 DNA reads TGCAGCACTTTGGACCATGAAAAACTGTTTTTT. V gene TRBV29-1 combines with J gene TRBJ1-4; unclear D gene. The V gene's germline CDR1 is SQVTM and CDR2 ANQGSEA. V was trimmed by 8 bases and J by 6 bases, leaving 10 bases between them. The CDR3 has 11 residues.

The J gene is TRBJ2-4, the V gene TRBV10-3; 7 bases map to TRBD2. The V segment lost 4 bases and the J segment 5 bases; nucleotides outside the gene matches: 11. The CDR3 loop spans 16 amino acids. Germline CDR1 and CDR2: ENHRY and SYGVKD. The CDR3 DNA is TGTGCCATCAGTGCGTTCCGGTCACGGGGGGAAAACATTCAGTACTTC. It is translated as CAISAFRSRGENIQYF.

This chain joins TRBV19 and TRBJ2-1; D is possibly TRBD1 (6 bases). The CDR3 runs 16 residues. Germline-derived CDR1 and CDR2 are LNHDA and SQIVND (reference sequence). Trimming removed 11 bases at V and 5 bases at J, with 25 bases between. CDR3 in DNA: TGTGCCCACCTCGGGCAGGGGTTCATTACTGACAATGAGCAGTTCTTC. Encoded protein: CAHLGQGFITDNEQFF.

With respect to this clonotype: This CDR3 is missing its conserved last phenylalanine or tryptophan, likely due to a read error. V is TRBV29-1 and J is TRBJ1-6; a possible D gene is TRBD1 (6 bases). Germline V gives CDR1 SQVTM, CDR2 ANQGSEA. The V end lost 2 bases, the J end lost 2 bases, and 13 bases lay between the germline ends. This CDR3 has 16 residues. The CDR3 DNA reads as TGCAGCGTTGAACCAGATGGACAGCCCTATAATTCACCCCTCCACTAT. Translating it yields CSVEPDGQPYNSPLHY.

This clonotype has at least ten counts. The chain combines TRBV7-9 with TRBJ2-1, with 10 positions matching TRBD2. Per the germline V gene, CDR1 is SEHNR and CDR2 is FQNEAQ (reference sequence). The CDR3 spans 17 residues. The V gene end was trimmed by 2 bases and the J gene end by 2 bases; junction bases not matched to a gene: 6. The CDR3 nucleotides read TGTGCCAGCAGCTTACGGGCTAGCGGGGGTACCTACAATGAGCAGTTCTTC. Its protein product is CASSLRASGGTYNEQFF.

This clonotype was found a few times. The junction shows a germline mismatch at one end, possibly a read error. The chain links TRBV7-6 to TRBJ2-2, with 7 bases identical to TRBD1. CDR3 length equals 15 residues. The V gene's germline CDR1 is SGHVS and CDR2 FNYEAQ. The CDR3 DNA reads TGTGCTAGCAGCCTTACAGGGGAAGTCACCGGGGAGCTGTTTTTT. Its translation: CASSLTGEVTGELFF.

CDR3 nucleotides: TGTGCCAGCAGCCCACGTTGGACTAGTCAAGAGACCCAGTACTTC. It codes for CASSPRWTSQETQYF. This chain connects TRBV3-1 to TRBJ2-5, with 7 nucleotides matching TRBD2. The CDR3 covers 15 residues. From germline, CDR1 is LGHDT and CDR2 YNNKEL (reference sequence). Trimming took 4 bases from V and 2 from J; bases not matched to a gene: 7.

The chain recombines TRBV4-1 with TRBJ1-5; D is unclear. Germline V gives CDR1 MGHRA, CDR2 YSYEKL. The length of the CDR3 is 14 residues. V shed 0 bases and J shed 5 bases, with 8 bases lying between them. The CDR3 nucleotides are TGCGCCAGCAGCCAAGATCGCCTCCATCAGCCCCAGCATTTT. It is translated as CASSQDRLHQPQHF.

In this sample, this clonotype turned up many times. The chain recombines TRBV2 with TRBJ2-1; D might be TRBD1 or TRBD2, each matching 5 bases. This CDR3 contains 15 residues. Germline assignment: CDR1 SNHLY and CDR2 FYNNEI. V lost 8 bases, J lost 5 bases, and 19 bases lay in between. The CDR3 DNA reads as TGTGCCAGCGGAGCCGGGACGAGTTTGAACAATGAGCAGTTCTTC. Its protein is CASGAGTSLNNEQFF. Together with reference TRBV2 and TRBJ2-1, the CDR3 gives the full variable domain: EPEVTQTPSHQVTQMGQEVILRCVPISNHLYFYWYRQILGQKVEFLVSFYNNEISEKSEIFDDQFSVERPDGSNFTLKIRSTKLEDSAMYFCASGAGTSLNNEQFFGPGTRLTVL.

The table lists this clonotype with many counts. This rearrangement joins TRBV6-5 to TRBJ1-5, with a weak D call TRBD1 (5 bases). The CDR3 length is 14 residues. Trimming removed 2 bases from V and 0 bases from J, with 5 bases in between. The germline CDR1 and CDR2 sequences are MNHEY and SVGAGI. In nucleotides, the CDR3 is TGTGCCAGCAGTTACGGGACTAGCAATCAGCCCCAGCATTTT. As protein: CASSYGTSNQPQHF.